The 5 T cell receptor beta chains given below trace back to one sample, sequenced in a study of T cell changes during pregnancy in multiple sclerosis. Clones were read by immunoSEQ multiplex PCR, and TCRdb kept only the in-frame ones, dropping some. The sample records 75,000 to 80,000 clones, roughly 93% being singletons. Here the sequenced sample was peripheral blood, taken in the second trimester of pregnancy. These receptors originate from a female donor in good health, enrolled as a control in a pregnancy study.

The rearrangement uses TRBV6-6 and TRBJ2-7; 7 positions match TRBD1. Germline trimming cut 6 bases from V and 5 bases from J; bases unmatched to any gene: 7. This CDR3 has 13 residues. Germline lookup yields CDR1 MNHNY and CDR2 SVGAGI (reference sequence). CDR3: CASRYDRDHEQYF. The DNA for the CDR3 is TGTGCCAGCAGATACGACAGGGACCACGAGCAGTACTTC.

The rearrangement uses TRBV6-4 and TRBJ1-6, with 10 bases fitting TRBD1. V dropped 4 bases and J dropped 8; count of bases not matched to a gene: 8. The CDR3 loop spans 16 amino acids. Per germline, CDR1 MRHNA and CDR2 SNTAGT. CDR3 residues: CASSALSGTGDSPLHF. DNA of the CDR3: TGTGCCAGCAGTGCCCTCTCCGGGACAGGGGATTCACCCCTCCACTTT.

The rearrangement uses TRBV19 and TRBJ1-1; 12 nucleotides match TRBD1. J lost 8 bases, V lost 5 bases, and 9 bases had no gene match. CDR1 is LNHDA, CDR2 SQIVND, per germline (reference sequence). This CDR3 has 15 residues. The CDR3 loop reads CASSPTGQGATEAFF. In DNA, the CDR3 is TGTGCCAGTAGTCCCACGGGACAGGGGGCAACCGAAGCTTTCTTT.

This clone showed up just once. V gene TRBV19 combines with J gene TRBJ2-7, with D maybe TRBD1 (5 bases). In germline, CDR1 is LNHDA, CDR2 SQIVND (reference sequence). V gave up 3 bases and J gave up 2 bases, with 11 bases separating them. CDR3 length equals 14 residues. The CDR3 DNA reads as TGTGCCAGTAGTATCCGGGCGGACACCTACGAGCAGTACTTC. Translating gives CASSIRADTYEQYF.

To note about this clone: The junction departs from the called germline gene at one end, perhaps through a read error. V gene TRBV7-7 combines with J gene TRBJ2-5; 7 bases align to TRBD1. Germline V gene lookup returns CDR1 SSHAT and CDR2 FNYEAQ (reference sequence). There are 14 residues in the CDR3. Here the CDR3 reads CASSSPGGQETQYF. The CDR3 coding sequence is TGTGCTAGCAGCTCGCCAGGGGGACAAGAGACCCAGTACTTC.